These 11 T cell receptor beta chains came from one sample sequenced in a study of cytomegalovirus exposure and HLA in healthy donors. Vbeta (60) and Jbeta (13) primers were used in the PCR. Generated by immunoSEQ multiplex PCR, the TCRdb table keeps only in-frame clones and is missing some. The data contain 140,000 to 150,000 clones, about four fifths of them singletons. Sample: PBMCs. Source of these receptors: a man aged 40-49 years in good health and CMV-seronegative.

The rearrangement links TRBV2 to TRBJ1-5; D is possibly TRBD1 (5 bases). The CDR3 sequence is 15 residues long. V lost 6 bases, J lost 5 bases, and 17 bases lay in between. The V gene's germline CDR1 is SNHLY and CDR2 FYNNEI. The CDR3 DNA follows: TGTGCCAGCAGCGGGGGGAGGGACGGAGATCAGCCCCAGCATTTT. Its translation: CASSGGRDGDQPQHF.

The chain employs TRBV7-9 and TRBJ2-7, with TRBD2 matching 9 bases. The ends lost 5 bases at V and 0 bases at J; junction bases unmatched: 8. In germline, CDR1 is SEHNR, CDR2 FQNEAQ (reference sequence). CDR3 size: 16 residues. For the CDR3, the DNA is TGTGCCAGCAGCGATAAAAGCGGGGGGTTCTCCTACGAGCAGTACTTC. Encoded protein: CASSDKSGGFSYEQYF.

For the CDR3, the DNA is TGTGCCAGTACCCCGATTACCGGGACAGGGGGCGGCTATGGCTACACCTTC. Encoded protein: CASTPITGTGGGYGYTF. J is TRBJ1-2 and V is TRBV19; 12 nucleotides match TRBD1. Germline trimming cut 7 bases from V and 4 bases from J; bases unmatched to any gene: 13. CDR3 length: 17 amino acids. CDR1 and CDR2 from the germline V gene are LNHDA and SQIVND (reference sequence).

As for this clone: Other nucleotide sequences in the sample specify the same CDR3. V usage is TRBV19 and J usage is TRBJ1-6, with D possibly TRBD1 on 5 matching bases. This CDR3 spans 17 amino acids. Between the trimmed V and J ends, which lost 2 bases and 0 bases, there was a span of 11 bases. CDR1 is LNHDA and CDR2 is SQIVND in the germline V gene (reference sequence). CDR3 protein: CASSILATVSYNSPLHF. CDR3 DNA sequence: TGTGCCAGTAGTATACTCGCGACAGTCTCCTATAATTCACCCCTCCACTTT.

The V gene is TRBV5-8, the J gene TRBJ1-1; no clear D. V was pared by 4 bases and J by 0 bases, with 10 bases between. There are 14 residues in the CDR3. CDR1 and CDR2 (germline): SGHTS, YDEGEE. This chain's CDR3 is CASSLGSVNTEAFF. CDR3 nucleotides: TGTGCCAGCAGCCTCGGGAGTGTGAACACTGAAGCTTTCTTT.

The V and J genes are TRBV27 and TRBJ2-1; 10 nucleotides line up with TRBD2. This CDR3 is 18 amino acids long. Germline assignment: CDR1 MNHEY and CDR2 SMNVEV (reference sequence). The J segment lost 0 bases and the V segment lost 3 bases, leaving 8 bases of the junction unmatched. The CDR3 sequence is CASSLVSGGISSYNEQFF. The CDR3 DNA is TGTGCCAGCAGTTTGGTTAGCGGGGGGATTTCCTCCTACAATGAGCAGTTCTTC.

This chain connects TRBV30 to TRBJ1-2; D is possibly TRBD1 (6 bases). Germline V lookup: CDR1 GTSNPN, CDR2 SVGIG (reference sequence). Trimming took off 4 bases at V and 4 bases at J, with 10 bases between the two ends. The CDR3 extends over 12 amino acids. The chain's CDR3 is CAWTGALYGYTF. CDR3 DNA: TGTGCCTGGACAGGGGCCCTCTATGGCTACACCTTC.

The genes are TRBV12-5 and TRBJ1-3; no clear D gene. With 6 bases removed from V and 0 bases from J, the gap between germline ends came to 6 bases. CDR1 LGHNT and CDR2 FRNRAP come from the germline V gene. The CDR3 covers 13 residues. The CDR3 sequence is CASGHSSGNTIYF. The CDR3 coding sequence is TGTGCTAGTGGACACAGCTCTGGAAACACCATATATTTT.

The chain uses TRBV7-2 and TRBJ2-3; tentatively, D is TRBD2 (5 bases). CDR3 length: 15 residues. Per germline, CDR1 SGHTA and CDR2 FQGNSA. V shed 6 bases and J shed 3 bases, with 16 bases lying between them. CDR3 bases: TGTGCCAGCAGTTCCTTAGGTTCGGGGACAGATACGCAGTATTTT. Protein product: CASSSLGSGTDTQYF. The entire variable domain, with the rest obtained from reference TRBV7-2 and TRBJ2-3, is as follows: GAGVSQSPSNKVTEKGKDVELRCDPISGHTALYWYRQSLGQGLEFLIYFQGNSAPDKSGLPSDRFSAERTGGSVSTLTIQRTQQEDSAVYLCASSSLGSGTDTQYFGPGTRLTVL.

CDR3: CASSEQRYSNQPQHF. Written as DNA, the CDR3 is TGTGCCAGCAGTGAACAGAGGTATAGCAATCAGCCCCAGCATTTT. This chain links TRBV6-1 with TRBJ1-5, with D unresolved. The CDR3 runs to 15 residues. Germline CDR1 reads MNHNS; CDR2 reads SASEGT. Trimming removed 2 bases from V and 0 bases from J, with 8 bases in between.

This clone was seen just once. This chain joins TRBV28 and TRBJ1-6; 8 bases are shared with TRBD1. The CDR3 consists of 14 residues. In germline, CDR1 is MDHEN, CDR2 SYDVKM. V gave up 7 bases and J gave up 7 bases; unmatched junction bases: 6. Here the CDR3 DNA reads TGTGCCAGCACGCCGGGACAGGCCAATTCACCCCTCCACTTT. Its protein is CASTPGQANSPLHF.